The rows below give T cell receptor beta chains drawn from one sample of a study of T cell changes during pregnancy in multiple sclerosis. The repertoire was sequenced with immunoSEQ multiplex PCR; TCRdb's copy has only in-frame clones and lacks some. The sample holds around 57,000 clones; approximately 90% are singletons and the top ten take roughly 1.4%. The specimen comprised peripheral blood, sampled in the second trimester of pregnancy. All receptors come from a female donor with multiple sclerosis, enrolled in a pregnancy study. Each CDR3 is given with its conserved first and last residue. A D gene is named only where the DNA matches it firmly. Size values are once, few and many counts, or a class for expanded clones, and some rows have none.

-,TRBV7-7,-,TRBJ1-4,CASSLAPREKLFF,TGTGCTAGCAGCTTAGCACCGCGGGAAAAACTGTTTTTT
-,TRBV9,-,TRBJ1-6,CASSTFSGTGNSPLHF,TGTGCCAGCAGCACCTTTTCCGGGACTGGGAACTCACCCCTCCACTTT
-,TRBV28,-,TRBJ2-1,CASSPFHGGAYNEQFF,TGTGCCAGCAGTCCATTTCACGGAGGGGCCTACAATGAGCAGTTCTTC
TRBD1,TRBV7-3,-,TRBJ1-1,CASSLIQGVEAFF,TGTGCCAGCAGCTTAATACAGGGGGTTGAAGCTTTCTTT
-,TRBV6-6,-,TRBJ1-1,CASSSVRLNTEAFF,TGTGCCAGCAGCTCCGTGCGCTTGAACACTGAAGCTTTCTTT
-,TRBV30,-,TRBJ2-7,CAWSLGGSSYEQYF,TGTGCCTGGAGTCTCGGAGGCAGTTCCTACGAGCAGTACTTC
TRBD2,TRBV5-1,-,TRBJ2-3,CASSLGLAGGRDTQYF,TGCGCCAGCAGCTTGGGACTAGCGGGGGGAAGGGATACGCAGTATTTT
TRBD1,TRBV7-2,-,TRBJ1-1,CASSLPGQGTEAFF,TGTGCCAGCAGCTTACCGGGACAGGGAACTGAAGCTTTCTTT
-,TRBV30,-,TRBJ1-2,CAWSVIGRVGGYTF,TGTGCCTGGAGTGTTATCGGCAGGGTCGGTGGCTACACCTTC
TRBD1,TRBV5-1,once,TRBJ2-1,CASSSGQGHNEQFF,TGCGCCAGCAGCTCAGGACAGGGCCACAATGAGCAGTTCTTC
TRBD1,TRBV6-1,-,TRBJ1-5,CATLTGAKQPQHF,TGTGCCACCCTTACAGGGGCCAAGCAGCCCCAGCATTTT
-,TRBV5-4,-,TRBJ1-1,CASSFESGRSEAFF,TGTGCCAGCAGCTTTGAGTCCGGGAGGAGTGAAGCTTTCTTT
-,TRBV4-2,-,TRBJ2-7,CASSQAQVHEQYF,TGTGCCAGCAGCCAAGCACAGGTCCACGAGCAGTACTTC
-,TRBV20-1,-,TRBJ1-4,CSARESPVVF,TGCAGTGCTAGAGAGTCGCCAGTTGTTTTT
TRBD1,TRBV19,-,TRBJ2-7,CASSYTGESSYEQYF,TGTGCCAGTAGCTATACAGGGGAAAGCTCCTACGAGCAGTACTTC
-,TRBV19,-,TRBJ2-5,CASSLRGETQYF,TGTGCCAGTAGTCTAAGGGGAGAGACCCAGTACTTC
-,TRBV2,-,TRBJ2-2,CASSEPRNTGELFF,TGTGCCAGCAGTGAACCTAGAAACACCGGGGAGCTGTTTTTT
-,TRBV25-1,-,TRBJ1-1,CASSDERGKAFF,TGTGCCAGCAGTGACGAAAGGGGGAAAGCTTTCTTT
-,TRBV7-8,-,TRBJ1-6,CASSLFLYSPLHF,TGTGCCAGCAGCTTATTTCTCTATTCACCCCTCCACTTT
-,TRBV25-1,-,TRBJ1-2,CASRWGRDGYTF,TGTGCCAGCAGGTGGGGGCGGGATGGCTACACCTTC
TRBD2,TRBV7-9,-,TRBJ2-1,CASSEVTSGGAEFF,TGTGCCAGCAGTGAAGTGACTAGCGGGGGGGCCGAGTTCTTC
TRBD2,TRBV5-4,-,TRBJ2-1,CASSLGGLAIYNEQFF,TGTGCCAGCAGCTTGGGGGGACTAGCGATTTACAATGAGCAGTTCTTC
-,TRBV7-9,-,TRBJ1-2,CASSPSSGGYGYTF,TGTGCCAGCAGCCCCTCGTCGGGAGGCTATGGCTACACCTTC
-,TRBV5-1,once,TRBJ2-5,CASSLESRIETQYF,TGCGCCAGCAGCTTGGAGTCCAGGATAGAGACCCAGTACTTC
-,TRBV30,-,TRBJ2-1,CAWSLGLYNEQFF,TGTGCCTGGAGTTTGGGGCTATACAATGAGCAGTTCTTC
-,TRBV7-9,-,TRBJ1-2,CASSLGGGRANYGYTF,TGTGCCAGCAGCTTAGGAGGAGGCCGCGCTAACTATGGCTACACCTTC
-,TRBV2,-,TRBJ1-2,CASNRGPYHGYTF,TGTGCCAGCAATAGGGGTCCGTACCATGGCTACACCTTC
-,TRBV13,once,TRBJ2-7,CASSSRQEAYEQYF,TGTGCCAGCAGCTCCCGACAGGAAGCCTACGAGCAGTACTTC
TRBD2,TRBV7-2,-,TRBJ2-1,CASSLGFSGGYSYNEQFF,TGTGCCAGCAGCTTAGGGTTTAGCGGGGGTTACTCCTACAATGAGCAGTTCTTC
-,TRBV25-1,few,TRBJ1-1,CASSETWGLNTEAFF,TGTGCCAGCAGTGAAACGTGGGGCTTGAACACTGAAGCTTTCTTT
-,TRBV5-3,-,TRBJ2-3,CARSLERDSPIYTQYF,TGTGCCAGAAGCTTGGAACGGGACTCCCCGATTTATACGCAGTATTTT
-,TRBV5-4,-,TRBJ2-1,CASSPHLGTGTYNEQFF,TGTGCCAGCAGCCCCCACTTGGGCACGGGGACCTACAATGAGCAGTTCTTC
-,TRBV5-1,-,TRBJ2-2,CASSLGQLGIAGWGSTGELFF,TGCGCCAGCAGCTTGGGGCAGCTGGGGATCGCGGGCTGGGGTTCCACCGGGGAGCTGTTTTTT
-,TRBV19,-,TRBJ1-6,CASRTDSWNSPLHF,TGTGCCAGTAGGACGGACAGTTGGAATTCACCCCTCCACTTT
TRBD1,TRBV5-1,-,TRBJ2-2,CASSPRGPPNTGELFF,TGCGCCAGCAGCCCTAGGGGGCCGCCGAACACCGGGGAGCTGTTTTTT
-,TRBV7-8,once,TRBJ2-7,CASSLEGISYEQYF,TGTGCCAGCAGCTTAGAGGGGATCTCCTACGAGCAGTACTTC
-,TRBV5-1,-,TRBJ2-2,CASRVQEAGELFF,TGCGCCAGCAGGGTTCAGGAGGCCGGGGAGCTGTTTTTT
-,TRBV6-1,-,TRBJ2-1,CASSESGGDYNEQFF,TGTGCCAGCAGTGAATCGGGCGGGGACTACAATGAGCAGTTCTTC
-,TRBV29-1,-,TRBJ2-7,CSAHRGYEQYF,TGCAGCGCCCATCGGGGTTACGAGCAGTACTTC
-,TRBV7-2,once,TRBJ2-7,CASSLLGGEQYF,TGTGCCAGCAGCTTGCTAGGGGGAGAGCAGTACTTC
TRBD1,TRBV19,-,TRBJ1-3,CASSTISGTGTGNTIYF,TGTGCCAGTAGTACAATCTCCGGGACAGGGACTGGAAACACCATATATTTT
-,TRBV29-1,-,TRBJ2-7,CSVKQGPSYEQYF,TGCAGCGTCAAGCAGGGGCCCTCCTACGAGCAGTACTTC
TRBD1,TRBV4-3,-,TRBJ2-1,CASSQDPGQGIYEQFF,TGCGCCAGCAGCCAAGACCCGGGACAGGGGATTTATGAGCAGTTCTTC
TRBD1,TRBV5-1,few,TRBJ2-5,CASSIGQGQETQYF,TGCGCCAGCAGCATCGGACAGGGCCAAGAGACCCAGTACTTC
TRBD1,TRBV7-8,-,TRBJ2-3,CASSFLGQGFGGTQYF,TGTGCCAGCAGCTTTCTGGGACAGGGATTCGGGGGTACGCAGTATTTT
-,TRBV27,-,TRBJ2-7,CASSLAGNSYEQYF,TGTGCCAGCAGTTTAGCAGGGAACTCCTACGAGCAGTACTTC
TRBD2,TRBV4-1,once,TRBJ2-3,CASSPLGASGGDTQYF,TGCGCCAGCAGCCCTCTGGGTGCTAGCGGGGGAGATACGCAGTATTTT
-,TRBV5-8,-,TRBJ1-1,CASSHRVLNTEAFF,TGTGCCAGCAGCCACAGGGTTTTGAACACTGAAGCTTTCTTT
-,TRBV29-1,-,TRBJ1-1,CSVAGGDTEAFF,TGCAGCGTTGCAGGAGGGGACACTGAAGCTTTCTTT
TRBD2,TRBV6-5,-,TRBJ2-7,CASRRGGALHEQYF,TGTGCCAGCAGGCGCGGGGGGGCCCTCCACGAGCAGTACTTC
-,TRBV7-2,-,TRBJ1-6,CASSRDKNNSPLHF,TGTGCCAGCAGCCGGGACAAAAATAATTCACCCCTCCACTTT
-,TRBV5-6,-,TRBJ1-2,CASSFDDGGYGYTF,TGTGCCAGCAGCTTCGACGACGGGGGCTATGGCTACACCTTC
-,TRBV10-3,-,TRBJ1-5,CAISGGQGQPQHF,TGTGCCATCAGTGGGGGGCAGGGGCAGCCCCAGCATTTT
-,TRBV19,-,TRBJ2-3,CASSTWDTSTDTQYF,TGTGCCAGTAGTACCTGGGACACCTCCACAGATACGCAGTATTTT
-,TRBV7-7,-,TRBJ2-7,CASRLDRDSEQYF,TGTGCTAGCCGACTAGACCGTGATTCCGAGCAGTACTTC